This TCR beta chain was identified in a study of response to subunit inactivated influenza vaccine. V gave up 1 base and J gave up 1 base, with 17 bases separating them. CDR1 is SGHAT, CDR2 FQDESV, per germline (reference sequence). The CDR3 runs 18 residues. In TCRdb, the RT-PCR reads were re-called with MiXCR into one record per CDR3 protein. The sample lists 180,000 or so distinct CDR3 sequences, approximately 12% occurring once. This clonotype appeared a few times. The same data also went into a second study, on T cells expressing NK-cell markers. That source adds: Researchers built TCR beta cDNA using 5'RACE template switching with UMIs. Seropositivity for HCMV was found in seven of the eight sequenced donors, with one seronegative. In several experiments, sorting was confined to alpha-beta TCR T cells through use of an anti-gamma-delta TCR antibody.

Specimen: CD8+ T cells sorted from PBMCs, collected approximately 13 days after vaccination. The V and J genes are TRBV11-1 and TRBJ2-1, with D possibly being TRBD1 (5 bases). The TCR originated in a man in his forties or fifties who received an inactivated influenza vaccine. The CDR3 sequence is CASSLGVLLQGSYNEQFF. The CDR3 coding sequence is TGTGCCAGCAGCTTAGGAGTATTGTTGCAGGGTTCCTACAATGAGCAGTTCTTC.